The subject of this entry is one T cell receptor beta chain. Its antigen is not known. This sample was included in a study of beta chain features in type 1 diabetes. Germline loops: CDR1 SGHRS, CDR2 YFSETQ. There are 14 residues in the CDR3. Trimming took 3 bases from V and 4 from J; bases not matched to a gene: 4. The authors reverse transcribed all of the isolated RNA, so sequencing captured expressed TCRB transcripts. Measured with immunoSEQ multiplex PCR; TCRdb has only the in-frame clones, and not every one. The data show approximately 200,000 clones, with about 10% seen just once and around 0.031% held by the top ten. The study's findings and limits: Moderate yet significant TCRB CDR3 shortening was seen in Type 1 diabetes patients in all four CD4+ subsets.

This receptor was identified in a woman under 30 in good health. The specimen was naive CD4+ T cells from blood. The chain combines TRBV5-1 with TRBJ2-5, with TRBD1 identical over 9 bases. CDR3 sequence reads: CASSWTGERETQYF. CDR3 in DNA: TGCGCCAGCAGCTGGACAGGGGAGAGAGAGACCCAGTACTTC.